This passage covers 6 T cell receptor beta chains from one sample sequenced in a study of blood T cells in healthy people across ages. PCR was performed a second time for about 6 to 11 cycles using a sample-barcoded 5' primer and a J-beta primer mix. TCRdb redid the calling of the 5' RACE reads with MiXCR, one entry per CDR3 protein. The profile shows some 700,000 distinct CDR3 sequences, roughly two fifths of them singletons. Sequenced: blood. The receptors originated from a woman aged 55 to 70 in good health.

V usage is TRBV5-1 and J usage is TRBJ2-5; 12 nucleotides match TRBD2. Germline trimming cut 0 bases from V and 2 bases from J; bases unmatched to any gene: 2. CDR3 size: 16 residues. The germline V gene encodes CDR1 SGHRS and CDR2 YFSETQ. The CDR3 DNA is TGCGCCAGCAGCTTGGGGACTAGCGGGGAACAAGAGACCCAGTACTTC. Protein sequence: CASSLGTSGEQETQYF.

This chain joins TRBV6-6 and TRBJ2-3; possible D gene TRBD1, 6 bases. CDR1 is MNHNY, CDR2 SVGAGI, per germline (reference sequence). The CDR3 runs to 17 residues. The ends were cut back, 0 bases at V and 1 base at J, with 14 bases in the middle. CDR3 DNA sequence: TGTGCCAGCAGTTACTCGATAACGCCAGGGGGCACAGATACGCAGTATTTT. Translating gives CASSYSITPGGTDTQYF.

This clonotype was detected many times. The chain's CDR3 is CASSPGGISNEQFF. In DNA form, the CDR3 reads TGTGCCAGCTCACCCGGCGGGATCAGCAATGAGCAGTTCTTC. This rearrangement joins TRBV18 to TRBJ2-1, with TRBD2 as a possible D gene (6 bases). V was clipped by 3 bases and J by 6 bases, with 12 bases between them. CDR3 length equals 14 residues. CDR1 is KGHSH and CDR2 is LQKENI in the germline V gene.

This chain links TRBV6-2 or TRBV6-3 with TRBJ2-3; no definite D call. Germline CDR1 is MNHEY and CDR2 is SVGEGT. With 0 bases removed from V and 4 bases from J, the gap between germline ends came to 14 bases. There are 16 residues in the CDR3. In nucleotides, the CDR3 is TGTGCCAGCAGTTACTCTCCGAGATATCCCGCAGATACGCAGTATTTT. Translation gives CASSYSPRYPADTQYF.

J is TRBJ2-4 and V is TRBV2, with 8 bases fitting TRBD1. The CDR3 loop spans 11 amino acids. Germline CDR1 reads SNHLY; CDR2 reads FYNNEI. Germline trimming cut 6 bases from V and 13 bases from J; bases unmatched to any gene: 5. This CDR3 reads CASRDRQGQYF. As DNA, the CDR3 is TGTGCCAGCAGGGATAGACAGGGGCAGTACTTC.

In the case of this clonotype: This may be a read error, as it is one base from a much larger clone. The genes are TRBV20-1 and TRBJ2-1, with D possibly matching TRBD1 (9 bases). The CDR3 runs to 15 residues. From germline, CDR1 is DFQATT and CDR2 SNEGSKA (reference sequence). V was cut by 5 bases and J by 10 bases, with 24 bases left in between. DNA of the CDR3: TGCAGTGCTCCCCGGGGGGGGACAGGGTTCCACGAGCAGTTCTTC. Its translation is CSAPRGGTGFHEQFF.